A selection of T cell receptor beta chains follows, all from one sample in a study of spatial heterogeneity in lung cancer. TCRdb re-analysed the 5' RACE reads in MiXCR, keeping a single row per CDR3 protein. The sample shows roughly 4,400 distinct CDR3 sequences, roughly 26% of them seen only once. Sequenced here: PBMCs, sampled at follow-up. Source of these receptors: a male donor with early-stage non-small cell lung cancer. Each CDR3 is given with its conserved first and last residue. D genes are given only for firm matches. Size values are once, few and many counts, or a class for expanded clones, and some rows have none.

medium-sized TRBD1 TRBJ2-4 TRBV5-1 TGCGCCAGCAGCCCGGGACAGGGGTCTGACATTCAGTACTTC CASSPGQGSDIQYF
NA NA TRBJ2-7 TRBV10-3 TGTGCCATCAGTGAGTCAAGGCAGAGCGAGCAGTACTTC CAISESRQSEQYF
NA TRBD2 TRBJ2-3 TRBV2 TGTGCCAGCAGACAAACACGCACTAGCGGCACAGATACGCAGTATTTT CASRQTRTSGTDTQYF
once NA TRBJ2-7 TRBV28 TGTGCCAGCAGGGGGGGAACCTCCTACGAGCAGTACTTC CASRGGTSYEQYF
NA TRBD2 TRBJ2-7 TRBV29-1 TGCAGCGTTCACAGGCGGGGGGGAGAGCAGTACTTC CSVHRRGGEQYF
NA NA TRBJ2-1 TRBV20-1 TGCAGTGCGAAGACAGGATACTACAATGAGCAGTTCTTC CSAKTGYYNEQFF
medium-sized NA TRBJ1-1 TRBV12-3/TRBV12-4 TGTGCCAGCAGTTTGGGGGATGGTCCCACTGAAGCTTTCTTT CASSLGDGPTEAFF
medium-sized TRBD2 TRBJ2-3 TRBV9 TGTGCCAGCAGCGTAGGAGCGGGGGACACAGATACGCAGTATTTT CASSVGAGDTDTQYF
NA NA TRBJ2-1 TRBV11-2 TGTGCCAGCAGCCCGCCCGAGCCCGCCCATGAGCAGTTCTTC CASSPPEPAHEQFF
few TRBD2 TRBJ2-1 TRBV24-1 TGTGCCACCCGACCGACTAGCGGGAGGGACAATGAGCAGTTCTTC CATRPTSGRDNEQFF
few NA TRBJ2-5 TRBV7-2 TGTGCCAGCAGCTCTGAAATGGGAGAGACCCAGTACTTC CASSSEMGETQYF
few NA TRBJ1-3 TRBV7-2 TGTGCCAGCAGCACCGACAGCTCCTCTGGAAACACCATATATTTT CASSTDSSSGNTIYF
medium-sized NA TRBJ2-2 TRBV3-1 TGTGCCAGCAGCCGGGACACAGCGAACACCGGGGAGCTGTTTTTT CASSRDTANTGELFF
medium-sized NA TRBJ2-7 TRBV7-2 TGTGCCAAACACTCCCGATACTTC CAKHSRYF
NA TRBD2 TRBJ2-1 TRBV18 TGTGCCAGCTCACCTGGACTAGCGGGAGGGGAGCAGTTCTTC CASSPGLAGGEQFF
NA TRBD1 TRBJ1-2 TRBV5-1 TGCGCCAGCAGCTCAGGACAGGGGGAAAGTGGCTACACCTTC CASSSGQGESGYTF
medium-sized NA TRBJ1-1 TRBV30 TGTGCCTGTTCTCGGACAGAGAACACTGAAGCTTTCTTT CACSRTENTEAFF
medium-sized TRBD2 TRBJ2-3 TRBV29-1 TGCAGCGTTGAAGGGGGGGGATATAGCACAGATACGCAGTATTTT CSVEGGGYSTDTQYF
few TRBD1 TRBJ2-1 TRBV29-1 TGCAGCGTTAAGATACAGGGGGCCTTTGAGCAGTTCTTC CSVKIQGAFEQFF
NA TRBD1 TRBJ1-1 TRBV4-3 TGCGCCAGCAGCCAAGGCCAGACAGGGGTGAACACTGAAGCTTTCTTT CASSQGQTGVNTEAFF
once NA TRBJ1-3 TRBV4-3 TGCGCCAGCAGCCTTGAAAGGGGAAACACCATATATTTT CASSLERGNTIYF
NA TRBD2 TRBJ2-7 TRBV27 TGTGCCAGCAGTTTCTTCCCCCGGGGGATTTTGACTAGCGGGAGGTGGGAGCAGTACTTC CASSFFPRGILTSGRWEQYF
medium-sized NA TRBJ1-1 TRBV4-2 TGTGCCAGCGGAATTATGAACACTGAAGCTTTCTTT CASGIMNTEAFF
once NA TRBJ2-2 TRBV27 TGTGCCAGCAGTTTATTGGTGCGGGGCCCCACCGGGGAGCTGTTTTTT CASSLLVRGPTGELFF
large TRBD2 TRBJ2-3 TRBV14 TGTGCCAGCAGTCGGACTAGCGGAAAAGCAGATACGCAGTATTTT CASSRTSGKADTQYF
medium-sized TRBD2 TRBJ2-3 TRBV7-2 TGTGCCAGCAGCCCCGTCGCTAGCGGGGGAAGCACAGATACGCAGTATTTT CASSPVASGGSTDTQYF
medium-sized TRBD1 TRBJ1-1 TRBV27 TGTGCCAGCAGTTCCCCCGTCCGGACAGGGTGGAGCACTGAAGCTTTCTTT CASSSPVRTGWSTEAFF
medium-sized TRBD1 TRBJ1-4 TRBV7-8 TGTGCCAGCAGTCACGACAGGGCCCGTGGAAAACTGTTTTTT CASSHDRARGKLFF
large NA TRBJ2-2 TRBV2 TGTGCCAGCATAGCGATCTTGAACACCGGGGAGCTGTTTTTT CASIAILNTGELFF
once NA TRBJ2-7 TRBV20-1 TGCAGTGCTAAACGGGACCGGGCCTACGAGCAGTACTTC CSAKRDRAYEQYF
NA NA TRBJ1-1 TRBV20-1 TGCAGTGCTCCCTACACGGTTGAAGCTTTCTTT CSAPYTVEAFF
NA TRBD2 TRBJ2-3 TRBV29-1 TGCAGCGTTGAGACTAGCGGGAGTCGAACAGATACGCAGTATTTT CSVETSGSRTDTQYF
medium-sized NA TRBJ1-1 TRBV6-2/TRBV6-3 TGTGCCAGCAGTTACGTTGGGGTGAACACTGAAGCTTTCTTT CASSYVGVNTEAFF
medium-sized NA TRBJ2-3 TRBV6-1 TGTGCCAGCGGTTACAGTAGCACAGATACGCAGTATTTT CASGYSSTDTQYF
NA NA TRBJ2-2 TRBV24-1 TGTGCCACCAGTCCTAAAGCAGGGTTTCCGACCGGGGAGCTGTTTTTT CATSPKAGFPTGELFF
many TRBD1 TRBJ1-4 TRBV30 TGTGCCTGGAGTATGGACAGGGGAAAACTGTTTTTT CAWSMDRGKLFF
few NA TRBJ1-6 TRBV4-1 TGCGCCAGCAGCCCGGCCCAGAATTCACCCCTCCACTTT CASSPAQNSPLHF
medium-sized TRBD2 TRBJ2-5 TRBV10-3 TGTGCCATCATGGCGGGAGCTGGGGGGTCAGAGACCCAGTACTTC CAIMAGAGGSETQYF
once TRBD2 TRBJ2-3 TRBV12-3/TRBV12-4 TGTGCCACCCCGGGGGGGCAGGAGAACACAGATACGCAGTATTTT CATPGGQENTDTQYF
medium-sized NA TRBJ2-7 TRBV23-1 TGCGCCAGCCATAGGGAAGAGCTCCCGGCCCCGGGGTACTACGAGCAGTACTTC CASHREELPAPGYYEQYF
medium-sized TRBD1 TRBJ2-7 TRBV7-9 TGTGCCAGCAGCTTCGGGACAGGTAGGGGAAAGGAGCAGTACTTC CASSFGTGRGKEQYF
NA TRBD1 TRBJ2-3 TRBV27 TGTGCCAGCAGCCGGGACAGGCGCACAGATACGCAGTATTTT CASSRDRRTDTQYF
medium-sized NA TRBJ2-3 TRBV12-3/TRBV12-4 TGTGCCAGCAGTTTCTCTAGCTCCCGAGGGGCAGATACGCAGTATTTT CASSFSSSRGADTQYF
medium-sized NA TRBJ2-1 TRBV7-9 TGTGCCAGCAAGCAGGGGAGTCTTTACAATGAGCAGTTCTTC CASKQGSLYNEQFF
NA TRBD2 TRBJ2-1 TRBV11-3 TGTGCCAGCAGCTTAGATGCTAGCGGGCGCTCCTACAATGAGCAGTTCTTC CASSLDASGRSYNEQFF
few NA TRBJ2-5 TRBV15 TGTGCCACCAGCAGACGACATCAAGAGACCCAGTACTTC CATSRRHQETQYF
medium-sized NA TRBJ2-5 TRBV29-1 TGCAGCACCGGTGGGAGAGAGACCCAGTACTTC CSTGGRETQYF
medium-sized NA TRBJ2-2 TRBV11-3 TGTGCCAGCAGTTTAGCTGATCCTGGACCCGGGGAGCTGTTTTTT CASSLADPGPGELFF
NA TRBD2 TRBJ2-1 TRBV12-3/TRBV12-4 TGTGCCAGCAGTTTTAGGGCTAGCGGCTACAATGAGCAGTTCTTC CASSFRASGYNEQFF
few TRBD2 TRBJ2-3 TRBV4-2 TGTGCCAGCAGCCCCCTGCTACGGGGGGGCGGCACAGATACGCAGTATTTT CASSPLLRGGGTDTQYF
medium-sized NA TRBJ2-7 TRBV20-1 TGCAGTGCTTATAGGGGGACTTACGAGCAGTACTTC CSAYRGTYEQYF